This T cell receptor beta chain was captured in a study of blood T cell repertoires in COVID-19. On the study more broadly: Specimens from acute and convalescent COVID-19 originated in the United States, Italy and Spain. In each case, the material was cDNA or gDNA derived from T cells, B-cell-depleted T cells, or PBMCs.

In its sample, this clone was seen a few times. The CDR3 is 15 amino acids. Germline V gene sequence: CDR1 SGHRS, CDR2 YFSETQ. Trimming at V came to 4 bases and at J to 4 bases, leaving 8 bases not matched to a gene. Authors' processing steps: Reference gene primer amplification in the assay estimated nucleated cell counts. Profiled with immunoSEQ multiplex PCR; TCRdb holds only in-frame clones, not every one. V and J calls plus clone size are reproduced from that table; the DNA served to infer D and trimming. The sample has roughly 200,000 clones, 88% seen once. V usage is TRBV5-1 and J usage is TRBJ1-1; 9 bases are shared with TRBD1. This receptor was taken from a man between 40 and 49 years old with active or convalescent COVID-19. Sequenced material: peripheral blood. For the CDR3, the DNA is TGCGCCAGCAGCACGTCCGGGACAGGGTCCACTGAAGCTTTCTTT. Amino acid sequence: CASSTSGTGSTEAFF.